The 29 T cell receptor beta chains in this list originate from one sample, sequenced in a study of cytomegalovirus exposure and HLA in healthy donors. The study ran its PCR with 60 Vbeta and 13 Jbeta primers. Method: immunoSEQ multiplex PCR; TCRdb's copy keeps in-frame clones and lacks some. Of approximately 150,000 clones in the sample, approximately 88% are singletons; the top ten hold under 0.95%. The specimen was PBMCs. These TCRs come from a woman aged 25-40 years in good health and CMV-seronegative.

The chain uses TRBV7-7 and TRBJ2-5; TRBD1 matches 8 bases. The tail of the sequence fits TRBJ2-7 better, so the J call may be wrong. CDR3 length equals 14 residues. The germline V gene encodes CDR1 SSHAT and CDR2 FNYEAQ (reference sequence). In DNA form, the CDR3 reads TGTGCCAGCGCTCGGGGACAGGAAGCCTACGAGCAGTACTTC. The encoded protein is CASARGQEAYEQYF.

This chain links TRBV7-6 with TRBJ2-7; no firm D call. CDR1 SGHVS and CDR2 FNYEAQ come from the germline V gene. This CDR3 has 12 residues. Trimming stripped 1 base from V and 6 bases from J, with 7 bases between. CDR3 region: CASSLVPGEQYF. The DNA for the CDR3 is TGTGCCAGCAGCTTAGTTCCCGGCGAGCAGTACTTC.

The chain employs TRBV27 and TRBJ2-2, with TRBD2 as a possible D gene (5 bases). Trimming left V 8 bases short and J 9 bases short, with 19 bases between. This CDR3 is built from 14 residues. CDR1 is MNHEY and CDR2 is SMNVEV in the germline V gene (reference sequence). The CDR3 DNA sequence: TGTGCCAGCGGACCCGACTACGCACTGAGGGAGCTGTTTTTT. This encodes CASGPDYALRELFF.

The chain uses TRBV2 and TRBJ2-2, with D tentatively TRBD1 (5 bases). Germline V CDR1 and CDR2: SNHLY, FYNNEI. This CDR3 spans 14 amino acids. V lost 11 bases to trimming and J lost 0 bases, with 13 bases between them. CDR3 nucleotides: TGTGCCTGGCCCAAAGGGGCGAACACCGGGGAGCTGTTTTTT. Encoded protein: CAWPKGANTGELFF.

The chain employs TRBV18 and TRBJ2-5, with TRBD2 as a possible D gene (5 bases). Germline lookup yields CDR1 KGHSH and CDR2 LQKENI. The V end was cut by 2 bases, the J end by 5 bases, with 30 bases between. The length of the CDR3 is 20 residues. CDR3 bases: TGTGCCAGCTCACCATCGATCCTGCCCCAGGCGGGCCACGGCCAGGAGACCCAGTACTTC. It specifies CASSPSILPQAGHGQETQYF. Complete variable domain (other parts from reference TRBV18 and TRBJ2-5): NAGVMQNPRHLVRRRGQEARLRCSPMKGHSHVYWYRQLPEEGLKFMVYLQKENIIDESGMPKERFSAEFPKEGPSILRIQQVVRGDSAAYFCASSPSILPQAGHGQETQYFGPGTRLLVL.

The CDR3 region is CASSSYWTGGGYTF. In DNA form, the CDR3 reads TGTGCCAGCAGTTCGTATTGGACAGGGGGCGGCTACACCTTC. The rearrangement joins TRBV6-4 to TRBJ1-2; TRBD1 matches 11 bases. The V and J ends lost 5 bases and 8 bases, in that order; junction bases with no gene match: 7. Germline CDR1 and CDR2: MRHNA and SNTAGT. The CDR3 length is 14 residues.

The J gene is TRBJ1-5, the V gene TRBV28, with no clear D. The ends were cut back, 7 bases at V and 3 bases at J, with 7 bases in the middle. The CDR3 runs 12 residues. From germline, CDR1 is MDHEN and CDR2 SYDVKM. CDR3 amino acids: CASKLLNQPQHF. The CDR3 DNA sequence: TGTGCCAGCAAGCTACTCAATCAGCCCCAGCATTTT.

The rearrangement uses TRBV5-8 and TRBJ1-5; 7 bases map to TRBD1. After removal of 4 bases from V and 9 bases from J, the junction contained 10 bases not matched to a gene. Germline assignment: CDR1 SGHTS and CDR2 YDEGEE. CDR3 length: 14 residues. The CDR3: CASSPGQGVGPQHF. For the CDR3, the DNA is TGTGCCAGCAGCCCCGGGCAGGGGGTAGGGCCCCAGCATTTT.

The chain employs TRBV6-1 and TRBJ2-2; TRBD1 agrees at 9 bases. The CDR3 consists of 15 residues. V dropped 5 bases and J dropped 3; count of bases not matched to a gene: 4. CDR1 MNHNS and CDR2 SASEGT come from the germline V gene. CDR3 protein: CASSLQGADTGELFF. CDR3 in DNA: TGTGCCAGCAGTCTACAGGGGGCGGACACCGGGGAGCTGTTTTTT.

The V gene is TRBV9, the J gene TRBJ2-7, with TRBD1 identical over 7 bases. The CDR3 spans 14 residues. Per the germline V gene, CDR1 is SGDLS and CDR2 is YYNGEE. Losses at the gene ends were 4 bases for V and 6 bases for J; bases not matched to a gene: 10. The CDR3 sequence is CASSSRQGTTEQYF. The DNA of the CDR3 is TGTGCCAGCAGCTCGCGACAGGGAACCACCGAGCAGTACTTC.

The chain links TRBV10-3 to TRBJ2-7; 13 bases agree with TRBD2. Germline values: CDR1 ENHRY, CDR2 SYGVKD. This CDR3 region has 18 residues. V trimming: 2 bases; J trimming: 5 bases; junction bases outside the gene matches: 12. CDR3 coding DNA: TGTGCCATCAGTGAGACACCGGGACTAGCGGGACTGGAGGACGAGCAGTACTTC. This encodes CAISETPGLAGLEDEQYF.

V gene TRBV4-3 combines with J gene TRBJ2-7; 8 bases line up with TRBD2. In germline, CDR1 is LGHNA, CDR2 YSLEER. The CDR3 is made up of 12 amino acids. Losses at the gene ends were 4 bases for V and 4 bases for J; bases not matched to a gene: 0. The CDR3 is CASSPGGYEQYF. The CDR3, as DNA: TGCGCCAGCAGCCCGGGGGGGTACGAGCAGTACTTC.

The genes are TRBV6-1 and TRBJ2-7; TRBD2 matches 11 bases. Trimming cost V 4 bases and J 0 bases; bases outside gene matches: 5. CDR1 is MNHNS, CDR2 SASEGT, per germline. The CDR3 is 16 residues long. The CDR3 here is CASSVNLAGGSYEQYF. In DNA, the CDR3 is TGTGCCAGCAGTGTAAATCTAGCGGGAGGCTCCTACGAGCAGTACTTC.

The V and J genes are TRBV10-1 and TRBJ1-4, with unresolved D. V dropped 7 bases and J dropped 0 bases, with 21 bases sitting between them. This CDR3 is 18 amino acids long. Germline CDR1 and CDR2: WNHNN and SYGVQD (reference sequence). This chain's CDR3 is CASKNARVPRATNEKLFF. Here the CDR3 DNA reads TGCGCCAGCAAAAATGCCCGGGTGCCTCGTGCAACTAATGAAAAACTGTTTTTT.

This clone was seen only once. V is TRBV27 and J is TRBJ2-5; D is unclear. Trimming took 7 bases from V and 4 from J, leaving 7 bases between them. CDR3 length: 11 residues. Germline CDR1 MNHEY, CDR2 SMNVEV (reference sequence). The CDR3 loop reads CASTSGETQYF. The CDR3 bases are TGTGCCAGCACCTCGGGAGAGACCCAGTACTTC.

V gene TRBV5-1 combines with J gene TRBJ1-1; 7 bases agree with TRBD1. The CDR3 has 17 amino acids. The V gene end was trimmed by 4 bases and the J gene end by 2 bases; junction bases not matched to a gene: 14. Per the germline V gene, CDR1 is SGHRS and CDR2 is YFSETQ. CDR3: CASSPSLLGQLNTEAFF. The CDR3 nucleotides read TGCGCCAGCAGCCCGTCTCTCTTGGGACAGCTAAACACTGAAGCTTTCTTT.

The chain carries TRBV27 and TRBJ2-7; no clear D gene. The CDR3 spans 13 residues. Looked up from germline, CDR1 is MNHEY and CDR2 is SMNVEV (reference sequence). The germline V and J ends were trimmed by 0 bases and 2 bases, with 5 bases remaining between them. CDR3 nucleotide sequence: TGTGCCAGCAGTTTATCGTCAACCTACGAGCAGTACTTC. Residues: CASSLSSTYEQYF.

The CDR3 DNA is TGTGCCAGCAAAGATGGAGGCATGAACACTGAAGCTTTCTTT. Its protein is CASKDGGMNTEAFF. The genes are TRBV2 and TRBJ1-1; D gene uncertain. Germline values: CDR1 SNHLY, CDR2 FYNNEI. Deletions cut 7 bases from V and 0 bases from J, with 12 bases between. The CDR3 spans 14 residues. Full variable domain (missing parts from reference TRBV2 and TRBJ1-1): EPEVTQTPSHQVTQMGQEVILRCVPISNHLYFYWYRQILGQKVEFLVSFYNNEISEKSEIFDDQFSVERPDGSNFTLKIRSTKLEDSAMYFCASKDGGMNTEAFFGQGTRLTVV.

The chain employs TRBV6-1 and TRBJ1-2, with 9 bases lining up with TRBD1. The ends lost 4 bases at V and 2 bases at J; junction bases unmatched: 8. The CDR3 contains 16 residues. Germline V gene data show CDR1 as MNHNS and CDR2 as SASEGT. The CDR3 protein is CASSVSRDRANYGYTF. CDR3 nucleotides: TGTGCCAGCAGTGTCAGCCGGGACAGGGCCAACTATGGCTACACCTTC.

This clone was observed a single time. The V gene is TRBV19, the J gene TRBJ1-5; no clear D. CDR3 length: 13 amino acids. Germline V gene lookup returns CDR1 LNHDA and CDR2 SQIVND (reference sequence). V was cut by 4 bases and J by 7 bases, with 11 bases left in between. The CDR3 region is CASSRGLGQPQHF. The CDR3 coding sequence is TGTGCCAGTAGTAGAGGGCTTGGGCAGCCCCAGCATTTT.

This rearrangement joins TRBV7-9 to TRBJ1-2; TRBD1 matches 10 bases. Germline V gene sequence: CDR1 SEHNR, CDR2 FQNEAQ (reference sequence). V shed 6 bases and J 8 bases; nucleotides not matched to a gene: 12. The CDR3 extends over 15 amino acids. CDR3 DNA: TGTGCCAGCAGTCGGGGGCGGGACAGGGGCACCGGCTACACCTTC. This encodes CASSRGRDRGTGYTF.

The rearrangement uses TRBV14 and TRBJ2-5; TRBD2 aligns across 12 bases. V was pared by 5 bases and J by 7 bases, with 2 bases of the junction left unmatched. In germline, CDR1 is SGHDN, CDR2 FVKESK. CDR3 size: 13 residues. The CDR3 nucleotides read TGTGCCAGCAGCATGGGACTAGCGGGGACCCAGTACTTC. Its translation: CASSMGLAGTQYF.

The chain combines TRBV9 with TRBJ1-6; D uncertain. CDR3 length equals 15 residues. Germline-derived CDR1 and CDR2 are SGDLS and YYNGEE. Trimming took 2 bases from V and 6 from J, leaving 12 bases between them. CDR3 protein: CASSVEGLGNSPLHF. The CDR3 DNA reads as TGTGCCAGCAGCGTGGAGGGATTAGGTAATTCACCCCTCCACTTT.

The chain carries TRBV7-9 and TRBJ1-4, with TRBD1 matching over 8 bases. CDR3 length: 15 residues. CDR1 SEHNR and CDR2 FQNEAQ come from the germline V gene (reference sequence). The J segment lost 2 bases and the V segment lost 5 bases, leaving 4 bases of the junction unmatched. The CDR3 protein is CASSPTGGTNEKLFF. The CDR3 region has the DNA TGTGCCAGCAGCCCCACAGGGGGGACTAATGAAAAACTGTTTTTT.

V and J are TRBV5-1 and TRBJ2-2, with 8 bases matching TRBD1. Trimming took 5 bases from V and 7 from J; bases not matched to a gene: 4. The CDR3 totals 13 residues. From germline, CDR1 is SGHRS and CDR2 YFSETQ. The CDR3 reads CASSEQGDGELFF. DNA of the CDR3: TGCGCCAGCAGTGAACAGGGGGACGGGGAGCTGTTTTTT.

The chain recombines TRBV28 with TRBJ2-7, with D maybe TRBD1 (6 bases). There are 14 residues in the CDR3. V was cut by 5 bases and J by 1 base, with 12 bases left in between. Germline V CDR1 and CDR2: MDHEN, SYDVKM. The CDR3 region is CASSLRDISYEQYF. CDR3 bases: TGTGCCAGCAGTCTTCGGGACATTTCCTACGAGCAGTACTTC.

This rearrangement joins TRBV5-4 to TRBJ2-5; 7 bases match TRBD1. Germline CDR1 is SGHNT and CDR2 is YYREEE (reference sequence). There are 13 residues in the CDR3. The V and J ends lost 3 bases and 2 bases, in that order; junction bases with no gene match: 1. The DNA of the CDR3 is TGTGCCAGCAGCTGGACAGGACAAGAGACCCAGTACTTC. Translating it yields CASSWTGQETQYF.

The gene calls are TRBV6-5 and TRBJ1-2; D unresolved. The germline V gene encodes CDR1 MNHEY and CDR2 SVGAGI. Trimming took off 6 bases at V and 5 bases at J, with 19 bases between the two ends. The CDR3 spans 15 residues. The CDR3 region is CASRPQARVTYGYTF. CDR3 DNA: TGTGCCAGCAGACCTCAAGCGAGGGTTACGTATGGCTACACCTTC.

The gene calls are TRBV4-1 and TRBJ2-2; 7 bases match TRBD1. The V gene end was trimmed by 3 bases and the J gene end by 7 bases; junction bases not matched to a gene: 5. The germline V gene has CDR1 MGHRA and CDR2 YSYEKL. The CDR3 consists of 14 residues. CDR3 protein: CASSHEGTVGELFF. The CDR3 DNA reads as TGCGCCAGCAGCCACGAAGGGACAGTCGGGGAGCTGTTTTTT.